The 25 T cell receptor beta chains in this list originate from one sample, sequenced in a study of blood T cell repertoires in COVID-19. TCRdb's table, derived via immunoSEQ multiplex PCR, lists solely in-frame clones and lacks some. In the table there are 95,000 or so clones, less than 85% of which are singletons. Sequenced material: peripheral blood. The receptors here all came from a human donor in a cohort sampled during active COVID-19.

The chain combines TRBV11-2 with TRBJ1-2; D is unresolved. The CDR3 has 15 residues. The germline V and J ends were trimmed by 0 bases and 3 bases, with 11 bases remaining between them. Germline V gene lookup returns CDR1 SGHAT and CDR2 FQNNGV. The CDR3 coding sequence is TGTGCCAGCAGCTTAGATTCTACGGACTACTATGGCTACACCTTC. It yields the protein CASSLDSTDYYGYTF.

This chain links TRBV6-1 with TRBJ1-4; the match to TRBD1 covers 8 bases. The CDR3 length is 16 residues. Germline V gene sequence: CDR1 MNHNS, CDR2 SASEGT. The trim removed 0 bases at V and 8 bases at J, leaving 8 bases unmatched. The CDR3: CASSEAPTGASEKLFF. The CDR3 DNA sequence: TGTGCCAGCAGTGAAGCGCCGACAGGGGCAAGCGAAAAACTGTTTTTT.

The V gene is TRBV9, the J gene TRBJ2-3; TRBD2 matches 7 bases. The germline V gene encodes CDR1 SGDLS and CDR2 YYNGEE. The CDR3 is 18 amino acids. The J segment lost 0 bases and the V segment lost 6 bases, leaving 16 bases of the junction unmatched. The CDR3 nucleotides read TGTGCCAGCACCAACCTTCCGGGACTATCTTCTAGCACAGATACGCAGTATTTT. This sequence encodes CASTNLPGLSSSTDTQYF.

This clone has ten or more counts. The chain uses TRBV27 and TRBJ2-7; 7 bases match TRBD1. Germline V lookup: CDR1 MNHEY, CDR2 SMNVEV (reference sequence). The CDR3 runs 14 residues. The junction had 7 bases not matched to a gene; V was cut back by 5 bases and J by 3 bases. This CDR3 reads CASSLYRDSYEQYF. CDR3 bases: TGTGCCAGCAGTCTCTACCGGGACAGCTACGAGCAGTACTTC.

The chain is built from TRBV3-1 (or the pseudogene TRBV3-2) and TRBJ2-5; 10 bases are shared with TRBD1. J lost 2 bases, V lost 5 bases, and 11 bases had no gene match. CDR1 is LGHDT and CDR2 is YNNKEL in the germline V gene (reference sequence). CDR3 length: 17 residues. CDR3 bases: TGTGCCAGCAGCAAACATACTCCGGGACAGGGGCAAGAGACCCAGTACTTC. Its protein product is CASSKHTPGQGQETQYF.

The chain joins TRBV15 to TRBJ2-1; perhaps TRBD2 as D (5 bases). V lost 2 bases, J lost 4 bases, and 12 bases lay in between. The CDR3 has 15 residues. CDR1 LNHNV and CDR2 YYDKDF come from the germline V gene (reference sequence). Here the CDR3 DNA reads TGTGCCACCAGCAGACTAACGGGAATGTACAATGAGCAGTTCTTC. It translates to CATSRLTGMYNEQFF.

The rearrangement uses TRBV11-2 and TRBJ2-1; 9 positions match TRBD1. The CDR3 spans 16 residues. The V and J ends lost 4 bases and 1 base, in that order; junction bases with no gene match: 5. From germline, CDR1 is SGHAT and CDR2 FQNNGV. CDR3 residues: CASSSGTGNSYNEQFF. In DNA form, the CDR3 reads TGTGCCAGCAGCTCCGGGACAGGGAATTCCTACAATGAGCAGTTCTTC. Complete variable domain (other parts from reference TRBV11-2 and TRBJ2-1): EAGVAQSPRYKIIEKRQSVAFWCNPISGHATLYWYQQILGQGPKLLIQFQNNGVVDDSQLPKDRFSAERLKGVDSTLKIQPAKLEDSAVYLCASSSGTGNSYNEQFFGPGTRLTVL.

The rearrangement joins TRBV9 to TRBJ1-2; TRBD1 is a possible D gene (5 bases). V lost 3 bases and J 2 bases, leaving 11 bases between the germline ends. The CDR3 totals 14 residues. Germline V CDR1 and CDR2: SGDLS, YYNGEE. As DNA, the CDR3 is TGTGCCAGCAGCGCCCTAAGGGGCAACTATGGCTACACCTTC. This translates into CASSALRGNYGYTF.

V and J are TRBV29-1 and TRBJ2-1; TRBD2 matches 9 bases. The germline CDR1 and CDR2 sequences are SQVTM and ANQGSEA. V trimming: 4 bases; J trimming: 0 bases; junction bases outside the gene matches: 16. This CDR3 has 19 residues. DNA of the CDR3: TGCAGCGTTGTGAAGGTCGGGGAGCGGGGGGTATACTCCTACAATGAGCAGTTCTTC. Protein product: CSVVKVGERGVYSYNEQFF.

This chain connects TRBV27 to TRBJ2-1; the match to TRBD2 covers 10 bases. CDR3 length equals 18 residues. Unmatched junction bases numbered 9, after V lost 4 bases and J lost 0 bases. Per the germline V gene, CDR1 is MNHEY and CDR2 is SMNVEV (reference sequence). The CDR3 protein is CASSSEGLAGGSYNEQFF. The CDR3 DNA reads as TGTGCCAGCAGTTCCGAGGGGTTAGCGGGAGGCTCCTACAATGAGCAGTTCTTC.

The chain carries TRBV18 and TRBJ2-5; no firm D call. Trimming cost V 3 bases and J 2 bases, with 10 bases left between them. The length of the CDR3 is 14 residues. Germline V gives CDR1 KGHSH, CDR2 LQKENI. The CDR3: CASSPIVSQETQYF. DNA for the CDR3: TGTGCCAGCTCACCTATCGTCTCGCAAGAGACCCAGTACTTC.

The table lists this clone with a count of one. The V gene is TRBV28, the J gene TRBJ1-2, with D possibly being TRBD1 (6 bases). Germline V gene sequence: CDR1 MDHEN, CDR2 SYDVKM. The CDR3 totals 15 residues. Trimming left V 5 bases short and J 0 bases short, with 13 bases between. CDR3 loop: CASSIHRVANYGYTF. In nucleotides, the CDR3 is TGTGCCAGCAGTATCCACAGGGTAGCTAACTATGGCTACACCTTC.

The rearrangement links TRBV29-1 to TRBJ1-2; 7 positions agree with TRBD1. The CDR3 sequence is 15 residues long. CDR1 is SQVTM and CDR2 is ANQGSEA in the germline V gene. The junction had 11 bases not matched to a gene; V was cut back by 5 bases and J by 2 bases. The CDR3: CSVRLTAGGNYGYTF. The CDR3 DNA sequence: TGCAGCGTTCGTCTTACGGCAGGGGGGAACTATGGCTACACCTTC. The full variable domain, with the rest looked up from reference TRBV29-1 and TRBJ1-2, is SAVISQKPSRDICQRGTSLTIQCQVDSQVTMMFWYRQQPGQSLTLIATANQGSEATYESGFVIDKFPISRPNLTFSTLTVSNMSPEDSSIYLCSVRLTAGGNYGYTFGSGTRLTVV.

The chain links TRBV12-3 or TRBV12-4 to TRBJ2-7; 9 bases are a match to TRBD1. The CDR3 extends over 11 amino acids. The junction had 5 bases not matched to a gene; V was cut back by 6 bases and J by 11 bases. The CDR3 is CASSRTGVKYF. In DNA form, the CDR3 reads TGTGCCAGCAGCCGGACAGGGGTGAAGTACTTC.

This rearrangement joins TRBV7-8 to TRBJ1-1, with D possibly being TRBD1 (6 bases). Germline lookup yields CDR1 SGHVS and CDR2 FQNEAQ. Trimming pared 4 bases from V and 0 bases from J, leaving 12 bases between. The CDR3 runs to 15 residues. CDR3 sequence (DNA): TGTGCCAGCAGCTCAAGGACAGCTATGAACACTGAAGCTTTCTTT. This encodes CASSSRTAMNTEAFF.

CDR3 in amino acids: CASSRQGTVTGELFF. DNA of the CDR3: TGTGCCAGCAGTCGACAGGGAACGGTCACCGGGGAGCTGTTTTTT. V gene TRBV27 combines with J gene TRBJ2-2; 7 positions agree with TRBD1. Trimming at V came to 5 bases and at J to 4 bases, leaving 7 bases not matched to a gene. This CDR3 spans 15 amino acids. Germline values: CDR1 MNHEY, CDR2 SMNVEV (reference sequence).

This clone was found a few times. The rearrangement links TRBV18 to TRBJ2-1, with 9 bases fitting TRBD2. The CDR3 contains 16 residues. V gave up 2 bases and J gave up 9 bases; unmatched junction bases: 11. CDR1 and CDR2 from the germline V gene are KGHSH and LQKENI. The CDR3 DNA follows: TGTGCCAGCTCACCAGCGGGGCGGGAGGGCCTTAGTGAGCAGTTCTTC. This codes for CASSPAGREGLSEQFF.

The CDR3 reads CASSLTGGVGEKLFF. In DNA, the CDR3 is TGTGCCAGCAGCTTGACAGGAGGTGTCGGTGAAAAACTGTTTTTT. This chain uses TRBV7-9 with TRBJ1-4, with D possibly TRBD1 on 6 matching bases. V lost 3 bases, J lost 7 bases, and 15 bases lay in between. Per germline, CDR1 SEHNR and CDR2 FQNEAQ (reference sequence). This CDR3 region has 15 residues.

This sequence joins TRBV18 and TRBJ1-3; a possible D gene is TRBD1 (5 bases). This CDR3 is 15 amino acids long. Germline V lookup: CDR1 KGHSH, CDR2 LQKENI. Deletions cut 2 bases from V and 0 bases from J, with 8 bases between. CDR3 bases: TGTGCCAGCTCACCAGACAGACGCTCTGGAAACACCATATATTTT. Translation: CASSPDRRSGNTIYF.

The rearrangement uses TRBV10-3 and TRBJ1-5; possibly TRBD1 for D (6 bases). CDR1 ENHRY and CDR2 SYGVKD come from the germline V gene. V was trimmed by 3 bases and J by 2 bases, leaving 8 bases between them. This CDR3 is built from 14 residues. CDR3 coding DNA: TGTGCCATCAGTGAACAGGGCGGCAATCAGCCCCAGCATTTT. Translating it yields CAISEQGGNQPQHF.

The chain recombines TRBV5-1 with TRBJ2-7, with D possibly being TRBD1 (5 bases). The CDR3 has 14 residues. Trimming shortened V by 0 bases and J by 4 bases, and 11 bases separated the two germline ends. CDR1 SGHRS and CDR2 YFSETQ come from the germline V gene. The CDR3 loop is CASSLEGPPYEQYF. CDR3 bases: TGCGCCAGCAGCTTGGAGGGGCCACCTTACGAGCAGTACTTC.

This clone was counted many times. The rearrangement links TRBV4-1 to TRBJ2-6; D gene uncertain. The V end was cut by 0 bases, the J end by 0 bases, with 9 bases between. The CDR3 has 17 amino acids. The V gene's germline CDR1 is MGHRA and CDR2 YSYEKL. The CDR3 DNA is TGCGCCAGCAGCCAAGATCACGTGAGCTCTGGGGCCAACGTCCTGACTTTC. Protein: CASSQDHVSSGANVLTF.

This rearrangement joins TRBV25-1 to TRBJ1-1; D may be TRBD1 (5 bases). Looked up from germline, CDR1 is MGHDK and CDR2 is SYGVNS. CDR3 size: 15 residues. Trimming left V 3 bases short and J 0 bases short, with 11 bases between. DNA for the CDR3: TGTGCCAGCAGTGATCGGGGGGGTATGAACACTGAAGCTTTCTTT. Its translation: CASSDRGGMNTEAFF.

This rearrangement joins TRBV11-2 to TRBJ1-1, with 12 bases fitting TRBD1. Germline V gene data show CDR1 as SGHAT and CDR2 as FQNNGV. The CDR3 runs to 19 residues. The V gene end was trimmed by 4 bases and the J gene end by 4 bases; junction bases not matched to a gene: 16. CDR3 in DNA: TGTGCCAGCAGCTCACCCCCGGGACAGGGGGCGCGTCGTAGCACTGAAGCTTTCTTT. Translating it yields CASSSPPGQGARRSTEAFF.

The chain is built from TRBV6-2 or TRBV6-3 and TRBJ2-5, with 9 bases fitting TRBD1. Looked up from germline, CDR1 is MNHEY and CDR2 is SVGEGT. There are 15 residues in the CDR3. V lost 2 bases to trimming and J lost 6 bases; unmatched junction nucleotides: 7. CDR3 coding DNA: TGTGCCAGCAGTTACCTCCGGGACAGGGTGCAGACCCAGTACTTC. It translates to CASSYLRDRVQTQYF.